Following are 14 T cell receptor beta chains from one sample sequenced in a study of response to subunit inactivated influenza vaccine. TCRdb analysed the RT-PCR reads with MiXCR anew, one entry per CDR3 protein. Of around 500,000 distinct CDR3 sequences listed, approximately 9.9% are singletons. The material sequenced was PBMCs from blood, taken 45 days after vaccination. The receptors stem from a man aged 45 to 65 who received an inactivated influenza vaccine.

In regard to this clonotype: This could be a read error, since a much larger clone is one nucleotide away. The CDR3 sequence: CCARDVTGGSGNTIYF. CDR3 DNA sequence: TGCTGTGCTAGAGATGTGACGGGGGGCTCTGGAAACACCATATATTTT. The chain combines TRBV20-1 with TRBJ1-3; tentative D call: TRBD1 (5 bases). Germline-derived CDR1 and CDR2 are DFQATT and SNEGSKA (reference sequence). The CDR3 runs 16 residues.

CDR3 amino acids: CASSSLGGNLGSYNEQFF. Written as DNA, the CDR3 is TGTGCCAGCAGTTCCCTAGGGGGAAATCTGGGATCCTACAATGAGCAGTTCTTC. The rearrangement joins TRBV28 to TRBJ2-1, with D perhaps TRBD1 (6 bases). This CDR3 region has 18 residues. CDR1 is MDHEN and CDR2 is SYDVKM in the germline V gene. V was clipped by 4 bases and J by 1 base, with 20 bases between them.

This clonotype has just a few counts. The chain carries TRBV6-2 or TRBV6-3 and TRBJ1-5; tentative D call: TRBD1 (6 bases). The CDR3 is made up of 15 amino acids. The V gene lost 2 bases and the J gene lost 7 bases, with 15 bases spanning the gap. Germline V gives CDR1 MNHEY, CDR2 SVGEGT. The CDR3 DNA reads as TGTGCCAGCAGTTACCGAGGTCAGGGGCGACAGCCCCAGCATTTT. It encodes CASSYRGQGRQPQHF.

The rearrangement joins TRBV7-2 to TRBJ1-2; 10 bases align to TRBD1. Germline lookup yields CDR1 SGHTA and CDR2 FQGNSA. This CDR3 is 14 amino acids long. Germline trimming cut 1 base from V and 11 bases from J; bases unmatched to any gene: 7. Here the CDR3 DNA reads TGTGCCAGCAGCTTAGATACGGGACAGGGGCGGTACACCTTC. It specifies CASSLDTGQGRYTF.

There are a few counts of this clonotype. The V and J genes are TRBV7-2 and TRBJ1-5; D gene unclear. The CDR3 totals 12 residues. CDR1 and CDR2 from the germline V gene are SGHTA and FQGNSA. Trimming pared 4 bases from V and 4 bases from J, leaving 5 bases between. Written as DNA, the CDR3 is TGTGCCAGCAGCTCAAAGAATCAGCCCCAGCATTTT. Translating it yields CASSSKNQPQHF.

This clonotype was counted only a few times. As DNA, the CDR3 is TGTGCCTGGACCGGGACATCGTACCCCTACGAGCAGTACTTC. Amino acid sequence: CAWTGTSYPYEQYF. This rearrangement joins TRBV30 to TRBJ2-7; TRBD1 might be the D (6 bases). Trimming took off 4 bases at V and 2 bases at J, with 15 bases between the two ends. CDR1 and CDR2 (germline): GTSNPN, SVGIG (reference sequence). CDR3 length: 14 amino acids.

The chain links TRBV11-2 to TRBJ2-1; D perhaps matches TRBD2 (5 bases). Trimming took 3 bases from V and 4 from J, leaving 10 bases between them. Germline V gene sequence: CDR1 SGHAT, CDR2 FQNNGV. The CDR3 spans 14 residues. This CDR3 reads CASSFGLRYNEQFF. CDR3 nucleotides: TGTGCCAGCAGCTTCGGACTCAGGTACAATGAGCAGTTCTTC.

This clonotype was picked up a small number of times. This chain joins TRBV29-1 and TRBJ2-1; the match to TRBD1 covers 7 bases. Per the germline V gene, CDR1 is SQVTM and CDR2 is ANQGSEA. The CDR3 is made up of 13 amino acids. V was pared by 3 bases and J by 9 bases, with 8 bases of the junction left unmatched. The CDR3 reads CSVEEDRAGEQFF. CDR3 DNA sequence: TGCAGCGTTGAGGAAGACAGGGCTGGTGAGCAGTTCTTC.

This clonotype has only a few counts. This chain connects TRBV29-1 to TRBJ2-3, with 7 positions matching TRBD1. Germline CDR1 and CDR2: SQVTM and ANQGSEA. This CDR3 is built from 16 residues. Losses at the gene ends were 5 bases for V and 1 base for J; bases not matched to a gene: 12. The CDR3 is CSVSGTVRHRTDTQYF. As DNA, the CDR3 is TGCAGCGTTTCCGGGACAGTGAGGCATCGCACAGATACGCAGTATTTT.

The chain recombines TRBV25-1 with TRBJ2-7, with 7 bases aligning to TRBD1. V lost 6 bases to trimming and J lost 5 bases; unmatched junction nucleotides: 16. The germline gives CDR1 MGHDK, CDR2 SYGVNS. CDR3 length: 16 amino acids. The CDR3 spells CASRVGLSGGRDEQYF. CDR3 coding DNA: TGTGCCAGCAGGGTGGGGCTATCAGGGGGTCGCGACGAGCAGTACTTC.

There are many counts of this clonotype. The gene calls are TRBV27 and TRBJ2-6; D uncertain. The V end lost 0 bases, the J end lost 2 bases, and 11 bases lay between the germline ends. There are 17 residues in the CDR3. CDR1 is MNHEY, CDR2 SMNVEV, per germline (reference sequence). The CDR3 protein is CASSLSMWAPGANVLTF. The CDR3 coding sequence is TGTGCCAGCAGTTTATCGATGTGGGCGCCTGGGGCCAACGTCCTGACTTTC.

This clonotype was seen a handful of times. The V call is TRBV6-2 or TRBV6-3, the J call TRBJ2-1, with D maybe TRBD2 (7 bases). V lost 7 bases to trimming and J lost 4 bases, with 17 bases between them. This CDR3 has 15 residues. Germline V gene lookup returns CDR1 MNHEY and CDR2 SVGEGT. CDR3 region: CASMPSGGGYNEQFF. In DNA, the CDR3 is TGTGCCAGCATGCCTAGCGGAGGGGGATACAATGAGCAGTTCTTC.

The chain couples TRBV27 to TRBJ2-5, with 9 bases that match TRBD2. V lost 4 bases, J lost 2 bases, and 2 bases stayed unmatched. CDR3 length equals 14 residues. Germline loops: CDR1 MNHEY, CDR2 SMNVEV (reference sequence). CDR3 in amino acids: CASSSAGGQETQYF. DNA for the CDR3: TGTGCCAGCAGTTCAGCGGGGGGTCAAGAGACCCAGTACTTC.

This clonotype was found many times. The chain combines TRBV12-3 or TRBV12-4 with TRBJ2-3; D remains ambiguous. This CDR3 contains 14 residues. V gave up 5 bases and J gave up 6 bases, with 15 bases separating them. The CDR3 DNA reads TGTGCCAGCAGTCTCGGACGAATAGGGGATACGCAGTATTTT. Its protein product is CASSLGRIGDTQYF.